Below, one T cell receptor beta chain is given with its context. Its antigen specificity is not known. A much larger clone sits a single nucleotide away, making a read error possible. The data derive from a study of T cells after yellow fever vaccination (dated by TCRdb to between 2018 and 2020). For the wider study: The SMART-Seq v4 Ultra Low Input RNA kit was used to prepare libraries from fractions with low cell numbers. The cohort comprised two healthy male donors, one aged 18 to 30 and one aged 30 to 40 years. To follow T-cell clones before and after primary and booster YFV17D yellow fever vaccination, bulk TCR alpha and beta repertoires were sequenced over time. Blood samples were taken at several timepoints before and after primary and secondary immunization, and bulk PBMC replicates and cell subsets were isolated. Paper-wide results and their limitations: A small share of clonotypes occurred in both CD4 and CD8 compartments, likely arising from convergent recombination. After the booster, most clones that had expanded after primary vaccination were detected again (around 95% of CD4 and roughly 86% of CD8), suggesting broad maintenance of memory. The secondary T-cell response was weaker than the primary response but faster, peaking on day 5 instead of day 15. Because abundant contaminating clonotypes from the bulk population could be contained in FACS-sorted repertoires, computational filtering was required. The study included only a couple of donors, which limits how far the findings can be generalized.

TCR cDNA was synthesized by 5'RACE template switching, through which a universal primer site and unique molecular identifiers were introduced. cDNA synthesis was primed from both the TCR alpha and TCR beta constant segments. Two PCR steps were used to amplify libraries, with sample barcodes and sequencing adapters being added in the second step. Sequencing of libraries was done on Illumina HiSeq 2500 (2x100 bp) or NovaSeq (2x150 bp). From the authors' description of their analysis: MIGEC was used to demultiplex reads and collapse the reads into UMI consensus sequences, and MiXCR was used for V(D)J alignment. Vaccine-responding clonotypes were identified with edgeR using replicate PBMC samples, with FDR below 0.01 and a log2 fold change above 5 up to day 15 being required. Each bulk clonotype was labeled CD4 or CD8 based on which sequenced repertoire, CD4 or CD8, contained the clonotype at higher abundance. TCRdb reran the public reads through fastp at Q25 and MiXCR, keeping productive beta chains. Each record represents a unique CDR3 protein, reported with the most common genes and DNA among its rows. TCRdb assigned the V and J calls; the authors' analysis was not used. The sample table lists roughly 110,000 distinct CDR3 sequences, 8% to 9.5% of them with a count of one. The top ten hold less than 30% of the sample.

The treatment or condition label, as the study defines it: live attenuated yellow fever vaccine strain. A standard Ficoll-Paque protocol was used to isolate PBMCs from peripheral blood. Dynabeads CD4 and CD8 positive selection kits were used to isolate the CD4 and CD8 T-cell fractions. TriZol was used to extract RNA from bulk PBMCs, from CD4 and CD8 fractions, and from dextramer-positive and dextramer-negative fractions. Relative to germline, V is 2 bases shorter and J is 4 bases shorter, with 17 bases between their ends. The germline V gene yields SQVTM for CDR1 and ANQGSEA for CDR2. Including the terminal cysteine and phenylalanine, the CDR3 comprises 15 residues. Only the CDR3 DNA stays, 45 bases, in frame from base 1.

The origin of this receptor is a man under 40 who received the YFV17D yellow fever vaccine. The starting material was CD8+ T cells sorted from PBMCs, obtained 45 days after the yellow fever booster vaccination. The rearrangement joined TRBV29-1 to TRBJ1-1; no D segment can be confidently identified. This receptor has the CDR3 CSVEPYRHGSTEAFF. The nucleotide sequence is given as TGCAGCGTTGAACCTTACCGACATGGAAGCACTGAAGCTTTCTTT.